Presented here are 22 T cell receptor beta chains from one specimen sequenced in a study of Ad26.COV2.S vaccination and SARS-CoV-2 variants. Documented treatment: roughly 20 received Ad26.COV2.S at low or high dose, single or two shots; about 5 received placebo; per-sample allocation not given. Sampling took place 63 days after the first vaccine or placebo injection. Produced via immunoSEQ multiplex PCR; TCRdb's table is partial and in-frame only. The top ten clones hold 1.9% of a sample with 300,000 to 400,000 clones, about 82% of them seen once. The sequenced sample was peripheral blood, obtained in a trial of Ad26.COV2.S vaccine versus placebo. These receptors came from a person aged 18-65 years who received the Ad26.COV2.S COVID-19 vaccine or a placebo.

This chain links TRBV5-4 with TRBJ2-7, with a weak D call TRBD1 (6 bases). V gave up 5 bases and J gave up 2 bases, with 14 bases separating them. The CDR3 is 14 residues long. Germline CDR1 reads SGHNT; CDR2 reads YYREEE (reference sequence). The CDR3 sequence is CASRPDSRTYEQYF. The CDR3 region has the DNA TGTGCCAGCAGACCGGACAGCCGAACCTACGAGCAGTACTTC.

The J gene is TRBJ1-3, the V gene TRBV6-5; D remains unclear. The CDR3 covers 16 residues. Germline lookup yields CDR1 MNHEY and CDR2 SVGAGI. Trimming pared 0 bases from V and 0 bases from J, leaving 9 bases between. DNA of the CDR3: TGTGCCAGCAGTTACTCAACACCAAACTCTGGAAACACCATATATTTT. This codes for CASSYSTPNSGNTIYF.

The chain employs TRBV6-6 and TRBJ1-4; 11 bases are shared with TRBD1. Looked up from germline, CDR1 is MNHNY and CDR2 is SVGAGI (reference sequence). The V segment lost 2 bases and the J segment 7 bases; nucleotides outside the gene matches: 3. The CDR3 is made up of 15 amino acids. The CDR3 region is CASSYTGTGGEKLFF. The CDR3 DNA reads TGTGCCAGCAGTTACACCGGGACAGGGGGTGAAAAACTGTTTTTT.

This chain connects TRBV5-1 to TRBJ2-3; possible D gene TRBD2, 5 bases. The CDR3 is 11 residues long. V was pared by 5 bases and J by 8 bases, with 9 bases between. From germline, CDR1 is SGHRS and CDR2 YFSETQ. CDR3 sequence (DNA): TGCGCCAGCAGTCAAGAGGGTACGCAGTATTTT. This gives the protein CASSQEGTQYF.

This clone was seen a handful of times. V usage is TRBV18 and J usage is TRBJ2-5, with 11 positions matching TRBD1. V gave up 0 bases and J gave up 1 base; unmatched junction bases: 7. From germline, CDR1 is KGHSH and CDR2 LQKENI. This CDR3 comprises 18 residues. The CDR3 sequence: CASSPPSLGQGVQETQYF. In nucleotides, the CDR3 is TGTGCCAGCTCACCACCCTCTCTGGGACAGGGGGTCCAAGAGACCCAGTACTTC.

The chain uses TRBV7-9 and TRBJ1-2; 7 bases match TRBD1. This CDR3 comprises 14 residues. Trimming cost V 7 bases and J 5 bases; bases outside gene matches: 10. The germline V gene has CDR1 SEHNR and CDR2 FQNEAQ (reference sequence). The CDR3 nucleotides are TGTGCCAGCATAGAGGGGGCAAGTCGGTATGGCTACACCTTC. Translating gives CASIEGASRYGYTF.

The V and J genes are TRBV12-3 or TRBV12-4 and TRBJ1-2; maybe TRBD1 (5 bases). V lost 0 bases and J lost 9, with 8 bases in between. The CDR3 extends over 12 amino acids. The CDR3 DNA follows: TGTGCCAGCAGTTTAGCTGACAGTCGCTACACCTTC. The encoded protein is CASSLADSRYTF.

This chain links TRBV6-5 with TRBJ1-6; no clear D. Germline V gene sequence: CDR1 MNHEY, CDR2 SVGAGI. V lost 3 bases to trimming and J lost 4 bases, with 13 bases between them. The CDR3 has 16 amino acids. In DNA, the CDR3 is TGTGCCAGCAGTTATCTATCTACGCCTTATAATTCACCCCTCCACTTT. This sequence encodes CASSYLSTPYNSPLHF.

The rearrangement joins TRBV30 to TRBJ2-1, with D perhaps TRBD1 or TRBD2 (5 bases each). Trimming took 5 bases from V and 4 from J, leaving 9 bases between them. Germline CDR1 is GTSNPN and CDR2 is SVGIG (reference sequence). The CDR3 is 12 amino acids. The CDR3 loop is CAWSGRYNEQFF. As DNA, the CDR3 is TGTGCCTGGTCGGGGCGTTACAATGAGCAGTTCTTC.

The chain employs TRBV29-1 and TRBJ1-4; 8 nucleotides line up with TRBD1. Germline values: CDR1 SQVTM, CDR2 ANQGSEA. Trimming removed 4 bases from V and 8 bases from J; junction bases left unmatched: 6. The CDR3 loop spans 13 amino acids. CDR3 in amino acids: CSVAQGANEKLFF. The DNA for the CDR3 is TGCAGCGTTGCGCAGGGGGCGAACGAAAAACTGTTTTTT. The full variable domain, in which reference TRBV29-1 and TRBJ1-4 provide the parts outside the CDR3, is SAVISQKPSRDICQRGTSLTIQCQVDSQVTMMFWYRQQPGQSLTLIATANQGSEATYESGFVIDKFPISRPNLTFSTLTVSNMSPEDSSIYLCSVAQGANEKLFFGSGTQLSVL.

The rearrangement joins TRBV6-2 or TRBV6-3 to TRBJ2-1; D gene unclear. V was clipped by 3 bases and J by 3 bases, with 9 bases between them. The germline CDR1 and CDR2 sequences are MNHEY and SVGEGT. The CDR3 length is 14 residues. The CDR3 bases are TGTGCCAGCAGTTATACGGGTGTCTACAATGAGCAGTTCTTC. It translates to CASSYTGVYNEQFF.

This sequence joins TRBV5-4 and TRBJ1-4, with D maybe TRBD1 (6 bases). Germline V lookup: CDR1 SGHNT, CDR2 YYREEE (reference sequence). Trimming shortened V by 2 bases and J by 0 bases, and 14 bases separated the two germline ends. This CDR3 region has 17 residues. In DNA, the CDR3 is TGTGCCAGCAGCTTAGGGGGAATGCGAGCAACTAATGAAAAACTGTTTTTT. Translation gives CASSLGGMRATNEKLFF.

The J gene is TRBJ2-1, the V gene TRBV19, with D perhaps assigned TRBD1 or TRBD2 (5 bases each). The V end lost 6 bases, the J end lost 5 bases, and 14 bases lay between the germline ends. The CDR3 sequence is 14 residues long. From germline, CDR1 is LNHDA and CDR2 SQIVND (reference sequence). This CDR3 reads CASSIIREHNEQFF. The CDR3 DNA is TGTGCCAGTAGCATTATCAGGGAGCACAATGAGCAGTTCTTC.

The CDR3: CASSIGSGMVSFYGYTF. CDR3 coding DNA: TGTGCCAGTAGTATAGGGTCAGGGATGGTTTCGTTCTATGGCTACACCTTC. The rearrangement links TRBV19 to TRBJ1-2; a weak D match, TRBD1 (5 bases). Trimming removed 1 base at V and 4 bases at J, with 19 bases between. Germline V gene sequence: CDR1 LNHDA, CDR2 SQIVND (reference sequence). This CDR3 region has 17 residues.

The chain couples TRBV6-6 to TRBJ1-4; TRBD1 might be the D (6 bases). V shed 7 bases and J shed 8 bases, with 17 bases lying between them. Germline-derived CDR1 and CDR2 are MNHNY and SVGAGI (reference sequence). The CDR3 consists of 14 residues. The CDR3: CASNTPRTAEKLFF. The CDR3 nucleotides read TGTGCCAGCAACACTCCCCGGACAGCCGAAAAACTGTTTTTT.

The V and J genes are TRBV30 and TRBJ2-1; D is possibly TRBD2 (6 bases). The V gene's germline CDR1 is GTSNPN and CDR2 SVGIG (reference sequence). This CDR3 region has 13 residues. Trimming left V 3 bases short and J 4 bases short, with 10 bases between. The CDR3: CAWRGGFYNEQFF. In nucleotides, the CDR3 is TGTGCCTGGAGGGGGGGATTTTACAATGAGCAGTTCTTC.

This clone has just a few counts. V and J are TRBV6-6 and TRBJ2-7; D is possibly TRBD2 (6 bases). From germline, CDR1 is MNHNY and CDR2 SVGAGI (reference sequence). V lost 7 bases and J lost 1, with 17 bases in between. This CDR3 comprises 15 residues. DNA of the CDR3: TGTGCCAGCAAACTCGCGGGACCACTTTCCTACGAGCAGTACTTC. Amino acids: CASKLAGPLSYEQYF.

V usage is TRBV19 and J usage is TRBJ1-2; D is unresolved. V was clipped by 10 bases and J by 8 bases, with 14 bases between them. The CDR3 is 11 amino acids. Germline-derived CDR1 and CDR2 are LNHDA and SQIVND (reference sequence). CDR3 sequence (DNA): TGTGCCACTACCTCATGGCACGGCTACACCTTC. Translated: CATTSWHGYTF.

This chain uses TRBV5-1 with TRBJ2-5; TRBD1 is a possible D gene (6 bases). Germline V lookup: CDR1 SGHRS, CDR2 YFSETQ. The CDR3 is 13 residues long. Trimming removed 5 bases at V and 2 bases at J, with 10 bases between. The CDR3 here is CASRQGLQETQYF. The CDR3 DNA follows: TGCGCCAGCAGACAGGGATTGCAAGAGACCCAGTACTTC.

The chain couples TRBV10-3 to TRBJ2-1; TRBD1 matches 11 bases. Germline V gene data show CDR1 as ENHRY and CDR2 as SYGVKD. V lost 5 bases to trimming and J lost 7 bases; unmatched junction nucleotides: 7. The CDR3 runs to 15 residues. The DNA for the CDR3 is TGTGCCATCAGTAGCGGACAGGGGGCGGTAAATGAGCAGTTCTTC. It codes for CAISSGQGAVNEQFF.

The chain couples TRBV5-6 to TRBJ2-5, with D perhaps TRBD1 (6 bases). This CDR3 is built from 14 residues. Trimming left V 2 bases short and J 2 bases short, with 10 bases between. Germline loops: CDR1 SGHDT, CDR2 YYEEEE. In DNA, the CDR3 is TGTGCCAGCAGCTTCATGGGGGCTCAAGAGACCCAGTACTTC. This sequence encodes CASSFMGAQETQYF.

The chain carries TRBV29-1 and TRBJ1-4; no reliable D call. The CDR3 is made up of 14 amino acids. V lost 8 bases, J lost 0 bases, and 13 bases lay in between. Germline assignment: CDR1 SQVTM and CDR2 ANQGSEA. The CDR3 coding sequence is TGCAGCTTCATGGGGTTTCCAACTAATGAAAAACTGTTTTTT. This codes for CSFMGFPTNEKLFF.